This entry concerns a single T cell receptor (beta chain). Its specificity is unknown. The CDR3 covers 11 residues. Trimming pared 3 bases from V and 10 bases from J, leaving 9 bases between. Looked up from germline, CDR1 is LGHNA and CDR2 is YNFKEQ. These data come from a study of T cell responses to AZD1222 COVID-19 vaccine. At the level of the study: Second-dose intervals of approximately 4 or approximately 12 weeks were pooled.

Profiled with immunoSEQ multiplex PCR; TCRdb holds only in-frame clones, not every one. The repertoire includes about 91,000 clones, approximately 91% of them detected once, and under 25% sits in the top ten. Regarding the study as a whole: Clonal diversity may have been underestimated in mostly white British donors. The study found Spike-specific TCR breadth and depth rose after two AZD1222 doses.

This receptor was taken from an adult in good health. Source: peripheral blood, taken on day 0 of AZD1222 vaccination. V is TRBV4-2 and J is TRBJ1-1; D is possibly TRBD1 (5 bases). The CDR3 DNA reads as TGTGCCAGCAGCCAGGCGGGGGGAGCTTTCTTT. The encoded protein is CASSQAGGAFF.